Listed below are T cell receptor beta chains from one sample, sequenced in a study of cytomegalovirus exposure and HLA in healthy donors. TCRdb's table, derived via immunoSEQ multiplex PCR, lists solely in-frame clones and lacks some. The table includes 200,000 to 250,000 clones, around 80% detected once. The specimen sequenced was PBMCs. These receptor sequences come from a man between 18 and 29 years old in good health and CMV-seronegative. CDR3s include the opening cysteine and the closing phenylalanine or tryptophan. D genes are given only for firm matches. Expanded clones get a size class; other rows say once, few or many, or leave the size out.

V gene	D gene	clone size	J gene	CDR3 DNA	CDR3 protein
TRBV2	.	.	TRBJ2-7	TGTGCCAGCAGTTTTACAGGTTACTACGAGCAGTACTTC	CASSFTGYYEQYF
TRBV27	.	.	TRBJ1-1	TGTGCCAGCAGTCAAAGACAGGTTGTGAACACTGAAGCTTTCTTT	CASSQRQVVNTEAFF
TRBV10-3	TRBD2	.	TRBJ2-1	TGTGCCATCAGCGTGACTAGCGGGAGTAGCAATGAGCAGTTCTTC	CAISVTSGSSNEQFF
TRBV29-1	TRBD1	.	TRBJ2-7	TGCAGCGCCCCGATGGGGGACAGGAGCTCCTACGAGCAGTACTTC	CSAPMGDRSSYEQYF
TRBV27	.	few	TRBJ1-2	TGTGCCAGCAGTTTAGCGTTCCGCTTC	CASSLAFRF
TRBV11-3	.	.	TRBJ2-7	TGTGCCAGCAGCCCCTATGACAGGCCCTACGAGCAGTACTTC	CASSPYDRPYEQYF
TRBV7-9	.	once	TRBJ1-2	TGTGCCAGCAGCCGTTCGGACAGAGGCTATGGCTACACCTTC	CASSRSDRGYGYTF
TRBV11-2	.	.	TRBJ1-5	TGTGCCAGCAGCTTAGAACAGGGCAATCAGCCCCAGCATTTT	CASSLEQGNQPQHF
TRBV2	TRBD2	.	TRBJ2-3	TGTGCCAGCAGATCGACTAGCGGGAGCACAGATACGCAGTATTTT	CASRSTSGSTDTQYF
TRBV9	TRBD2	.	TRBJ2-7	TGTGCCAGCAGTCCCCCCGGGAGGGGCTACGAGCAGTACTTC	CASSPPGRGYEQYF
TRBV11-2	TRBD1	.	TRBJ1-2	TGTGCCAGCAGCCGGCGGACAGGGGACTATGGCTACACCTTC	CASSRRTGDYGYTF
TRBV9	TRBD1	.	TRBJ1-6	TGTGCCAGCAGCTCCGTAGGGGACAGGTATTCACCCCTCCACTTT	CASSSVGDRYSPLHF
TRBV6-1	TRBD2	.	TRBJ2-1	TGTGCCAGCAAGCTAGCGGGAGTATTGGGAAATGAGCAGTTCTTC	CASKLAGVLGNEQFF
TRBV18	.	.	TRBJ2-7	TGTGCCAGCTCACCGCAGGAACAGGTCGCCTACGAGCAGTACTTC	CASSPQEQVAYEQYF
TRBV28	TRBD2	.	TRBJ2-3	TGTGCCAGCAGTGAGGGGGGAGCGGGGGACACAGATACGCAGTATTTT	CASSEGGAGDTDTQYF
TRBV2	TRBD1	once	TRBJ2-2	TGTGCCAGCAGTGAGGACAGGGGGAAAACCGGGGAGCTGTTTTTT	CASSEDRGKTGELFF
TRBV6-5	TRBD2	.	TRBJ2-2	TGTGCCAGCAGTTACGGGGGACTAACCTTGGGGGAGCTGTTTTTT	CASSYGGLTLGELFF
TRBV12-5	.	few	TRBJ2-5	TGTGCTAGTGGTTTACTAAATCAAGAGACCCAGTACTTC	CASGLLNQETQYF
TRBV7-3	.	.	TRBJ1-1	TGTGCCAGCAGCCAGGGGTGGGTGAACACTGAAGCTTTCTTT	CASSQGWVNTEAFF
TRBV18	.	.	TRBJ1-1	TGTGCCAGCTCACCTACGACAGTCGGCAACACTGAAGCTTTCTTT	CASSPTTVGNTEAFF
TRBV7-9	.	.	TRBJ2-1	TGTGCCAGCAGCTCCTACGGGGTCCCCTACAATGAGCAGTTCTTC	CASSSYGVPYNEQFF
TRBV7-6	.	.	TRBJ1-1	TGTGCCAGCAGCCAGACAGAGTCCACTGAAGCTTTCTTT	CASSQTESTEAFF
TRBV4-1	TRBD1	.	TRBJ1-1	TGCGCCAGCAGCTATTACCGGGGACAGACGAACACTGAAGCTTTCTTT	CASSYYRGQTNTEAFF
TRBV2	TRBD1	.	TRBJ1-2	TGTGCCAGCCCCAGGGAGGGGGACAGGTATGGCTACACCTTC	CASPREGDRYGYTF
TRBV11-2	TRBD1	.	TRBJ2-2	TGTGCCAGCAGCCTCCAGACAGGGATTACCGGGGAGCTGTTTTTT	CASSLQTGITGELFF
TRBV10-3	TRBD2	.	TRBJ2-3	TGTGCCATCAGTGGGATGGCTAGCGGAGAAGGAGGGGATACGCAGTATTTT	CAISGMASGEGGDTQYF
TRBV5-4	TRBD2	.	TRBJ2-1	TGTGCCAGCAGCTTGATACTAGCGGGAGTCGGGGAGCAGTTCTTC	CASSLILAGVGEQFF
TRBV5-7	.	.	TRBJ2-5	TGTGCCAGCAGCTTTGGACAGCAAACCAACCCCCAGTACTTC	CASSFGQQTNPQYF
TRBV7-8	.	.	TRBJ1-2	TGTGCCAGCAGCTCATGGGACTTCGGCTACACCTTC	CASSSWDFGYTF
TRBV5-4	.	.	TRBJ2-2	TGTGCCAGCAGCTTGAGAAGTGGGGCAACCGGGGAGCTGTTTTTT	CASSLRSGATGELFF
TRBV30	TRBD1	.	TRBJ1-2	TGTGCCTGGAGAGTACAGGGGGCGGATGGCTACACCTTC	CAWRVQGADGYTF
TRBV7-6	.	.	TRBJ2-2	TGTGCCAGCAGCTTGGGGGGATCGGGGGAGCTGTTTTTT	CASSLGGSGELFF
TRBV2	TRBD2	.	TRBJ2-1	TGTGCCAGCAGTGACTACCTAGCGGGAGCGAATGAGCAGTTCTTC	CASSDYLAGANEQFF
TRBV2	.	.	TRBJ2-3	TGTGCCAGCCGACAGGCCACAGATACGCAGTATTTT	CASRQATDTQYF
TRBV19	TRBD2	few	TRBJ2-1	TGTGCCAGTAGCGACACAAGCGGGAGTACTGAGCAGTTCTTC	CASSDTSGSTEQFF
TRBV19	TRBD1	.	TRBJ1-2	TGTGCCAGTAGAGAGGGGGCTTCAGGGTATGGCTACACCTTC	CASREGASGYGYTF
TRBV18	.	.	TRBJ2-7	TGTGCCAGCTCACCAGTGGGGGGATACGAGCAGTACTTC	CASSPVGGYEQYF
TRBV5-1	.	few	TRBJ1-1	TGCGCCAGCAGCTTGGCAGGGAACAGGAACACTGAAGCTTTCTTT	CASSLAGNRNTEAFF
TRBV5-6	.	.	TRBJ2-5	TGTGCCAGCAGCTTGGCAGGAAGCGAGACCCAGTACTTC	CASSLAGSETQYF
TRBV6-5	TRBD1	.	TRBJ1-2	TGTGCCAGCAGTTACTCGTTACAGGGGGCCTATGGCTACACCTTC	CASSYSLQGAYGYTF
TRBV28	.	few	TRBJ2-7	TGTGCCAGCAGCTTAGGTTCCCCCCGGGACATTTGGGACCTTGGGCCCTACGAGCAGTACTTC	CASSLGSPRDIWDLGPYEQYF
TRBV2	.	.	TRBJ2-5	TGTGCCAGCAGTCCTGGACGGACACAAGAGACCCAGTACTTC	CASSPGRTQETQYF
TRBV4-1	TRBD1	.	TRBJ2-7	TGCGCCAGCAGCCACAAGCAGGGGGCGCCTTACGAGCAGTACTTC	CASSHKQGAPYEQYF
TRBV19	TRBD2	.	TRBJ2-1	TGTGCCAGTAGTAAGGGACGACTAGCGCCCCTCTCGGGGCAGTTCTTC	CASSKGRLAPLSGQFF
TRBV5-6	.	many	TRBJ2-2	TGTGCCAGCAGCTTGGGACCGGAGAGCGGGGAGCTGTTTTTT	CASSLGPESGELFF
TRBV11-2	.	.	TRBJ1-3	TGTGCCAGCAGCTTAGGCAGTCTCCCTGGAAACACCATATATTTT	CASSLGSLPGNTIYF